A single sample gave rise to the 14 T cell receptor beta chains below, sequenced in a study of T-cell reconstitution after alpha-beta-depleted transplantation in children. TCRbeta library construction was performed incorporating unique molecular identifiers. TCRdb reanalysed the PCR reads using MiXCR and keeps one entry per CDR3 protein. The table records about 540,000 distinct CDR3 sequences, 20% to 30% of them present only once. The sample was PBMCs, taken before TCRalphabeta/CD19-depleted stem cell transplant. These receptors were taken from a boy under two years old with Wiskott-Aldrich syndrome, due to receive a stem cell transplant.

This clonotype showed up just a few times. The chain couples TRBV28 to TRBJ1-2; D uncertain. CDR1 MDHEN and CDR2 SYDVKM come from the germline V gene. The CDR3 contains 15 residues. V dropped 3 bases and J dropped 5 bases, with 16 bases sitting between them. In DNA, the CDR3 is TGTGCCAGCAGTTTGGGCGCTTGGGTGACTTATGGCTACACCTTC. Residues: CASSLGAWVTYGYTF.

The chain recombines TRBV20-1 with TRBJ2-1; 9 bases agree with TRBD2. The length of the CDR3 is 15 residues. Germline V CDR1 and CDR2: DFQATT, SNEGSKA (reference sequence). V was pared by 0 bases and J by 3 bases, with 3 bases of the junction left unmatched. CDR3 region: CSARDGTSRYNEQFF. The CDR3 nucleotides are TGCAGTGCTAGAGACGGGACTAGCCGCTACAATGAGCAGTTCTTC.

In this sample, this clonotype turned up once. Here the CDR3 reads CASSLALPTQYF. Written as DNA, the CDR3 is TGTGCCAGCAGTTTGGCTCTACCTACGCAGTATTTT. This chain uses TRBV12-3 or TRBV12-4 with TRBJ2-3; D unclear. The CDR3 length is 12 residues. V was cut by 3 bases and J by 8 bases, with 9 bases left in between.

In its sample, this clonotype was seen a few times. The gene calls are TRBV29-1 and TRBJ2-5; possible D gene TRBD1, 5 bases. The germline V gene has CDR1 SQVTM and CDR2 ANQGSEA. This CDR3 spans 12 amino acids. V lost 5 bases to trimming and J lost 5 bases, with 12 bases between them. CDR3 bases: TGCAGCGTTTGGTCCCCAGGGGAGACCCAGTACTTC. It yields the protein CSVWSPGETQYF. Combining the CDR3 with reference TRBV29-1 and TRBJ2-5 gives the whole variable domain SAVISQKPSRDICQRGTSLTIQCQVDSQVTMMFWYRQQPGQSLTLIATANQGSEATYESGFVIDKFPISRPNLTFSTLTVSNMSPEDSSIYLCSVWSPGETQYFGPGTRLLVL.

The chain carries TRBV7-7 and TRBJ2-1; 13 positions match TRBD2. Trimming at V came to 3 bases and at J to 7 bases, leaving 3 bases not matched to a gene. This CDR3 comprises 15 residues. Germline values: CDR1 SSHAT, CDR2 FNYEAQ (reference sequence). The CDR3 spells CASSFGTSGKNEQFF. DNA of the CDR3: TGTGCCAGCAGCTTTGGGACTAGCGGGAAGAATGAGCAGTTCTTC.

The CDR3 sequence: CASSDRANPRSEQFF. The DNA of the CDR3 is TGTGCCAGCAGCGACAGGGCCAACCCACGGAGTGAGCAGTTCTTC. V gene TRBV6-1 combines with J gene TRBJ2-1, with TRBD1 matching over 7 bases. CDR3 length: 15 residues. J was trimmed by 9 bases and V by 6 bases; bases with no gene match: 14. From germline, CDR1 is MNHNS and CDR2 SASEGT.

This clonotype has just a few counts. The J gene is TRBJ2-1, the V gene TRBV5-1, with D unclear. V was pared by 4 bases and J by 7 bases, with 15 bases between. CDR1 and CDR2 (germline): SGHRS, YFSETQ. The CDR3 length is 14 residues. CDR3 in DNA: TGCGCCAGCAGCACCAAAAATTTGCTGAATGAGCAGTTCTTC. It is translated as CASSTKNLLNEQFF.

This clonotype has a single count. This chain joins TRBV27 and TRBJ2-3; D possibly uses TRBD1 or TRBD2 (5 bases each). The ends were cut back, 0 bases at V and 0 bases at J, with 13 bases in the middle. The CDR3 contains 17 residues. Germline V gene lookup returns CDR1 MNHEY and CDR2 SMNVEV (reference sequence). The CDR3 loop reads CASSLSWDPISTDTQYF. Written as DNA, the CDR3 is TGTGCCAGCAGTTTATCGTGGGACCCCATTAGCACAGATACGCAGTATTTT.

Only a few counts were recorded for this clonotype. V and J are TRBV20-1 and TRBJ2-2; D perhaps matches TRBD2 (6 bases). Germline values: CDR1 DFQATT, CDR2 SNEGSKA (reference sequence). V was trimmed by 6 bases and J by 7 bases, leaving 21 bases between them. The CDR3 runs to 15 residues. The CDR3 nucleotides are TGCAGTGCCACAAGCCGGGACTCTAGTCTCGGGGAGCTGTTTTTT. Residues: CSATSRDSSLGELFF.

The chain has TRBV5-1 and TRBJ1-2; a possible D gene is TRBD1 (5 bases). This CDR3 comprises 14 residues. Per germline, CDR1 SGHRS and CDR2 YFSETQ. V dropped 0 bases and J dropped 3 bases, with 9 bases sitting between them. CDR3 residues: CASSLDRSDYGYTF. The DNA of the CDR3 is TGCGCCAGCAGCTTGGACAGGAGCGACTATGGCTACACCTTC.

The gene calls are TRBV20-1 and TRBJ1-1, with D possibly being TRBD1 (6 bases). The germline gives CDR1 DFQATT, CDR2 SNEGSKA (reference sequence). V lost 0 bases to trimming and J lost 6 bases, with 17 bases between them. This CDR3 has 15 residues. The CDR3 spells CSARDLRGGFPEAFF. In DNA form, the CDR3 reads TGCAGTGCTAGAGATCTCCGCGGGGGCTTTCCTGAAGCTTTCTTT.

The V call is TRBV20-1, the J call TRBJ2-3; D not certain. With 4 bases removed from V and 7 bases from J, the gap between germline ends came to 12 bases. CDR1 is DFQATT and CDR2 is SNEGSKA in the germline V gene (reference sequence). CDR3 length equals 12 residues. CDR3 bases: TGCAGTGCTAATTTTGGGATGAATACGCAGTATTTT. It codes for CSANFGMNTQYF.

This clonotype was detected only a few times. In DNA, the CDR3 is TGTGCCAGCAGCTGGGGAAGGGAAATCGGGAGTCCCTACAATGAGCAGTTCTTC. Residues: CASSWGREIGSPYNEQFF. The chain combines TRBV5-5 with TRBJ2-1; weak D call: TRBD2 (6 bases). V gave up 3 bases and J gave up 2 bases, with 21 bases separating them. CDR3 length equals 18 residues. From germline, CDR1 is SGHKS and CDR2 YYEKEE (reference sequence). Full variable domain (missing parts from reference TRBV5-5 and TRBJ2-1): DAGVTQSPTHLIKTRGQQVTLRCSPISGHKSVSWYQQVLGQGPQFIFQYYEKEERGRGNFPDRFSARQFPNYSSELNVNALLLGDSALYLCASSWGREIGSPYNEQFFGPGTRLTVL.

The chain joins TRBV12-3 or TRBV12-4 to TRBJ1-2; no definite D call. The CDR3 runs 12 residues. V lost 6 bases and J lost 1, with 6 bases in between. CDR3 bases: TGTGCCAGCAGATCGGGTAACTATGGCTACACCTTC. It encodes CASRSGNYGYTF.